This T cell receptor (beta chain) was observed in a study of post-analysis software for immune sequencing data. The wider study: Both relapsing-remitting and secondary progressive multiple sclerosis featured among the disease courses, as did progressive-relapsing multiple sclerosis.

This CDR3 contains 15 residues. The V segment lost 2 bases and the J segment 13 bases; nucleotides outside the gene matches: 14. The TCR beta cDNA libraries contained unique molecular identifiers. The yield from roughly 1 to 10 million T cells was approximately 500,000 cDNA molecules in total. TCRdb re-derived calls from the PCR reads in MiXCR, one entry per CDR3 protein. The sample records about 820,000 distinct CDR3 sequences, approximately 50% being singletons. Findings and limits, study-wide: Relative to controls, patients had about 5 TRBV segments at higher frequency, with TRBV5-6, TRBV5-1 and TRBV20-1 among these. Versus controls, multiple sclerosis patients showed significantly lower diversity (normalized Chao1).

This clonotype was counted between two and nine times. Its specificity is unknown. Sequenced: blood. This sequence joins TRBV12-3 or TRBV12-4 and TRBJ2-4; 7 positions agree with TRBD2. The clonotype comes from a girl aged 10 to 17 with multiple sclerosis. The DNA of the CDR3 is TGTGCCAGCAGTTTACCGGGACTACTATTTAATGAGCAGTACTTC. Protein sequence: CASSLPGLLFNEQYF.